Detailed here is one T cell receptor beta chain. This entry belongs to a study of shared clonotypes between healthy human individuals. Method: immunoSEQ multiplex PCR; TCRdb's copy keeps in-frame clones and lacks some. There are 2 million to 2.5 million clones in the sample; approximately 93% occur only once, and about 0.39% lies in the top ten. Trimming removed 1 base from V and 3 bases from J, with 12 bases in between. Germline values: CDR1 SGHTA, CDR2 FQGNSA. CDR3 size: 15 residues. The sequenced sample was naive CD4+ T cells from PBMCs. Specified subset: CD45RA+ positively selected. The chain carries TRBV7-2 and TRBJ1-1, with a weak D call TRBD1 (5 bases). This receptor was identified in a man aged 18 to 30 in good health. Some clones in this sample may be carry-over from other donors' samples. The CDR3: CASSLGGIRYTEAFF. CDR3 nucleotides: TGTGCCAGCAGCTTAGGGGGGATCCGGTACACTGAAGCTTTCTTT.